The T cell receptor (beta chain) under discussion was sequenced for a study of T cell responses to AZD1222 COVID-19 vaccine. In the study overall: Pooling of second doses given at about 4 or about 12 weeks was done. General study points: Among AZD1222 vaccinees, only six or seven were seropositive at baseline. There were mostly white British donors and more females than males, and clonal diversity was possibly underestimated. Repertoires were obtained solely post-peak T cell response.

The assay was immunoSEQ multiplex PCR, and TCRdb's table has in-frame clones only and misses some. The data hold roughly 100,000 clones, with about 92% observed a single time. With regard to this clone: Its target is not known.

This TCR came from an adult in good health. The specimen was peripheral blood, collected on day 0 of AZD1222 vaccination.

The CDR3 DNA is TGTGCCTGGAAACCTCGGACGAACACTGAAGCTTTCTTT. It encodes CAWKPRTNTEAFF. The rearrangement links TRBV30 to TRBJ1-1; unclear D gene. Trimming removed 4 bases at V and 1 base at J, with 10 bases between. The CDR3 totals 13 residues. CDR1 is GTSNPN and CDR2 is SVGIG in the germline V gene (reference sequence). Filled out from reference TRBV30 and TRBJ1-1, the complete variable domain reads SQTIHQWPATLVQPVGSPLSLECTVEGTSNPNLYWYRQAAGRGLQLLFYSVGIGQISSEVPQNLSASRPQDRQFILSSKKLLLSDSGFYLCAWKPRTNTEAFFGQGTRLTVV.